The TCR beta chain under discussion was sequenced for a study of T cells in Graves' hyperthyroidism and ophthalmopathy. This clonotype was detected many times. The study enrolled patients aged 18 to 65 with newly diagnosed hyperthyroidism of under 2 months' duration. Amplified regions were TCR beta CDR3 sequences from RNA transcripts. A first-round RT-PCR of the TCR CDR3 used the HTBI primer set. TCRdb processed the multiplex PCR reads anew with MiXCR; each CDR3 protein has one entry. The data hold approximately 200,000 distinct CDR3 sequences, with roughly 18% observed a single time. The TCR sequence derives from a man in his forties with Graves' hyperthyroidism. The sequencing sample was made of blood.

The DNA for the CDR3 is TGTGCCAGCAGGGGACAGGGGAAGAACGAGCAGTACTTC. It specifies CASRGQGKNEQYF. The chain is built from TRBV28 and TRBJ2-7; 10 bases fit TRBD1. Germline CDR1 reads MDHEN; CDR2 reads SYDVKM. The CDR3 length is 13 residues. J gave up 5 bases and V 6 bases, and 4 bases lay outside the gene matches.